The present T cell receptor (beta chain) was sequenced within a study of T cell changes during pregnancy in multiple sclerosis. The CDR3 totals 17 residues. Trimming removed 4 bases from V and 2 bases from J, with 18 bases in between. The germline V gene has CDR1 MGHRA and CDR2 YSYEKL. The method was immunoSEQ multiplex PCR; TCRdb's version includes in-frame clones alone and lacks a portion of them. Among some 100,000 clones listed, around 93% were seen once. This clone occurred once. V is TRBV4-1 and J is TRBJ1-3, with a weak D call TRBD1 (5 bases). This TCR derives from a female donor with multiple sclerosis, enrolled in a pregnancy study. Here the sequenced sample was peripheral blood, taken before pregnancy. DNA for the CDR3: TGCGCCAGCAGCCTCTCTCAGGGTGCGGTTACTGGAAACACCATATATTTT. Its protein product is CASSLSQGAVTGNTIYF.